The sequence of this T cell receptor beta chain was determined in a study of graft-versus-host responses after intestinal transplantation. Study-wide context: Multivisceral, liver-intestinal, or isolated intestinal transplants were performed in recipients.

Points on this clone: As yet, its antigen is unknown.

General study points: Investigators detected GvH clones in recipient marrow, with some emerging earlier in ileum or blood. Graft-donor T cell macrochimerism in patients accompanied high graft-versus-host to host-versus-graft clonal ratios in allografts. An association linked early post-transplant HvG declines with peak circulating GvH clone levels.

Measured with immunoSEQ multiplex PCR; TCRdb has only the in-frame clones, and not every one. The sample lists about 81,000 clones; about 89% were seen once. This TCR derives from a human donor who received an intestinal transplant. Source: unstimulated CD4+ T cells sorted from spleen or lymph node cells, taken before intestinal transplant.

CDR3 in DNA: TGTGCCTGTAGGACAGGGGGGGGTTCACCCCTCCACTTT. Residues: CACRTGGGSPLHF. This chain uses TRBV30 with TRBJ1-6, with 10 bases matching TRBD1. The V gene end was trimmed by 6 bases and the J gene end by 9 bases; junction bases not matched to a gene: 5. The CDR3 is 13 amino acids. From germline, CDR1 is GTSNPN and CDR2 SVGIG (reference sequence). Together with reference TRBV30 and TRBJ1-6, the CDR3 gives the full variable domain: SQTIHQWPATLVQPVGSPLSLECTVEGTSNPNLYWYRQAAGRGLQLLFYSVGIGQISSEVPQNLSASRPQDRQFILSSKKLLLSDSGFYLCACRTGGGSPLHFGNGTRLTVT.